What follows are 5 T cell receptor beta chains derived from one specimen sequenced in a study of beta chain features in type 1 diabetes. Investigators reverse transcribed all isolated RNA, so they sequenced expressed TCRB transcripts. Sequencing was performed with immunoSEQ multiplex PCR; in TCRdb, only in-frame clones are kept and a portion is missing. The profile shows about 24,000 clones, more than 60% of them singletons. Sequences were obtained from Tregs from blood. Receptors were obtained from a woman aged 40-49 years in good health.

The CDR3 sequence: CASSLGTSGASGANVLTF. The DNA for the CDR3 is TGTGCCAGCAGCTTGGGGACTAGCGGGGCCTCTGGGGCCAACGTCCTGACTTTC. The chain recombines TRBV7-9 with TRBJ2-6; 13 nucleotides agree with TRBD2. The CDR3 extends over 18 amino acids. J lost 0 bases, V lost 3 bases, and 2 bases had no gene match. Germline V gene sequence: CDR1 SEHNR, CDR2 FQNEAQ (reference sequence).

CDR3 loop: CASSLGGQWDQPQHF. CDR3 bases: TGCGCCAGCAGCCTAGGGGGTCAGTGGGATCAGCCCCAGCATTTT. This chain uses TRBV5-1 with TRBJ1-5, with D possibly TRBD1 on 6 matching bases. Between the trimmed V and J ends, which lost 4 bases and 5 bases, there was a span of 16 bases. The V gene's germline CDR1 is SGHRS and CDR2 YFSETQ. This CDR3 has 15 residues.

In its sample, this clone was seen a few times. The V and J genes are TRBV7-9 and TRBJ1-2; 7 nucleotides agree with TRBD1. This CDR3 is 17 amino acids long. CDR1 SEHNR and CDR2 FQNEAQ come from the germline V gene (reference sequence). V was clipped by 2 bases and J by 0 bases; unmatched bases: 9. CDR3 protein: CASSLTPRDRANYGYTF. Here the CDR3 DNA reads TGTGCCAGCAGCTTAACCCCCCGGGACAGAGCTAACTATGGCTACACCTTC.

In nucleotides, the CDR3 is TGCGCCAGCAGCTTGGCCCGGAGGAGCACAGATACGCAGTATTTT. Protein: CASSLARRSTDTQYF. V gene TRBV5-1 combines with J gene TRBJ2-3; maybe TRBD2 (5 bases). The CDR3 is 15 amino acids. Trimming cost V 0 bases and J 0 bases, with 8 bases left between them. Germline V gene lookup returns CDR1 SGHRS and CDR2 YFSETQ.

The chain uses TRBV5-1 and TRBJ2-2; D is ambiguous. The V and J ends lost 4 bases and 4 bases respectively, with 5 bases between them. The CDR3 length is 12 residues. In germline, CDR1 is SGHRS, CDR2 YFSETQ. The chain's CDR3 is CASSGGTGELFF. CDR3 nucleotide sequence: TGCGCCAGCAGCGGCGGCACCGGGGAGCTGTTTTTT.